One T cell receptor (beta chain) is described in this entry. The sample originates from a study of T cell responses to AZD1222 COVID-19 vaccine. Here immunoSEQ multiplex PCR was the method, and the copy in TCRdb shows in-frame clones only, minus some. Found here are roughly 100,000 clones, approximately 87% of them singletons; the top ten hold 2% to 3%. With 8 bases removed from V and 5 bases from J, the gap between germline ends came to 12 bases. The length of the CDR3 is 13 residues. From germline, CDR1 is WNHNN and CDR2 SYGVQD (reference sequence). Sequenced here: peripheral blood, sampled on day 0 of AZD1222 vaccination. The clonotype comes from an adult in good health. This chain connects TRBV10-1 to TRBJ2-2; D gene ambiguous. For the CDR3, the DNA is TGCGCCAGCGCCCCGCGTGGGACCGGGGAGCTGTTTTTT. This codes for CASAPRGTGELFF.